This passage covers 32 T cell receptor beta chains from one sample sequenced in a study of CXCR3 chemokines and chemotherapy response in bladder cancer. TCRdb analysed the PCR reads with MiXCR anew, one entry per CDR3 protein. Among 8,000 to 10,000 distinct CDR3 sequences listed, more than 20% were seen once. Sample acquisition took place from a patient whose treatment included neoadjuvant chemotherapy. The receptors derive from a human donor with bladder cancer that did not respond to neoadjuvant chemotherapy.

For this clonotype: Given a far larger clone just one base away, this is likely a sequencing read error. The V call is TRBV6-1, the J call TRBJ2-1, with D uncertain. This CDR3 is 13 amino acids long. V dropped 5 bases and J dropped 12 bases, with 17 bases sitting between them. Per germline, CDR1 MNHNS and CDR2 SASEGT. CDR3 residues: CASSYDIRHPQFF. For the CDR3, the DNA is TGTGCCAGCAGTTACGATATCCGACATCCGCAGTTCTTC.

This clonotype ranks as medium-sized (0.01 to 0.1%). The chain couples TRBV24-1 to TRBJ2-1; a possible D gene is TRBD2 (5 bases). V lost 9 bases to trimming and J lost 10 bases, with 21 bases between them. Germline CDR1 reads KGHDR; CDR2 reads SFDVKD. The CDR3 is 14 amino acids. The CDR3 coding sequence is TGTGCCACCCAGACTATTGGGTCCCAGATCGAGCAGTTCTTC. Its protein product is CATQTIGSQIEQFF.

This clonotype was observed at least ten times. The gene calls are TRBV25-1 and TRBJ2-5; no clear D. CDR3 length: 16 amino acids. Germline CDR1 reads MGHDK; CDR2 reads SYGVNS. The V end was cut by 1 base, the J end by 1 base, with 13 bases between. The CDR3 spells CASSESSSVPQETQYF. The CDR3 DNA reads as TGTGCCAGCAGTGAATCCTCTAGTGTGCCCCAAGAGACCCAGTACTTC.

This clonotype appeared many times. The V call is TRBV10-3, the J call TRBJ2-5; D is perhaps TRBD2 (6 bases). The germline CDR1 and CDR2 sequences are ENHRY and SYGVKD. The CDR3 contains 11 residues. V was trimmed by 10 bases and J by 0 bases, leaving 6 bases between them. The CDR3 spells CASGDQETQYF. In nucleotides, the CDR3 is TGTGCCAGCGGGGACCAAGAGACCCAGTACTTC.

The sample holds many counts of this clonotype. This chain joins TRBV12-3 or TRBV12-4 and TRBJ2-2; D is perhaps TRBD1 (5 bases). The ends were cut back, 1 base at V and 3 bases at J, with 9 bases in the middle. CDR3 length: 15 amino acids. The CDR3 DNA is TGTGCCAGCAGTTTAGTGCTAGGGGACACCGGGGAGCTGTTTTTT. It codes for CASSLVLGDTGELFF.

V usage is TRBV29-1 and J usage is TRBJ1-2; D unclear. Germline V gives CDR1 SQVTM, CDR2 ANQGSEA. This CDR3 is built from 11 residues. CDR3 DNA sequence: TGCAGTATGATGGACCTCGATGGCTACACCTTC. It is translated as CSMMDLDGYTF.

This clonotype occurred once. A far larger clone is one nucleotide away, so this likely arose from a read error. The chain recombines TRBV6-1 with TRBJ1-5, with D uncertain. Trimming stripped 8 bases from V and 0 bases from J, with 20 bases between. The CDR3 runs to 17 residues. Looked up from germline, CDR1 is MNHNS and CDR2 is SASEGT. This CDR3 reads CASYMVGSDYSNQPQHF. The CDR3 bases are TGTGCCAGCTACATGGTGGGAAGTGATTATAGCAATCAGCCCCAGCATTTT.

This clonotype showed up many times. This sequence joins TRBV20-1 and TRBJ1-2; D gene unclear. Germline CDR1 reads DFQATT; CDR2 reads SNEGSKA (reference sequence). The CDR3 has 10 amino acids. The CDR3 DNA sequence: TGCACCTCCGACAAGAGTGGCTACACCTTC. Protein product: CTSDKSGYTF.

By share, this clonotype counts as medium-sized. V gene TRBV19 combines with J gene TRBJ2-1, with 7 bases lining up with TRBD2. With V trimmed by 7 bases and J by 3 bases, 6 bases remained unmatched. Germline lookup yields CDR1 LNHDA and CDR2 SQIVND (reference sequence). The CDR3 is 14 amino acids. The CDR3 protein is CASKEGLFYNEQFF. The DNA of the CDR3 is TGTGCCAGTAAGGAGGGACTATTCTACAATGAGCAGTTCTTC. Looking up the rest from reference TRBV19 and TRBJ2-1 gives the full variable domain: DGGITQSPKYLFRKEGQNVTLSCEQNLNHDAMYWYRQDPGQGLRLIYYSQIVNDFQKGDIAEGYSVSREKKESFPLTVTSAQKNPTAFYLCASKEGLFYNEQFFGPGTRLTVL.

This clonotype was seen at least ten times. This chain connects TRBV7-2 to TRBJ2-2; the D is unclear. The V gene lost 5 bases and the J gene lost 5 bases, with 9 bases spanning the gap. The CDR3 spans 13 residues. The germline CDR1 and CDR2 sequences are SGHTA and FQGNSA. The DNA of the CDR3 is TGTGCCAGCAGCCCCCGATTAACCGGGGAGCTGTTTTTT. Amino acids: CASSPRLTGELFF. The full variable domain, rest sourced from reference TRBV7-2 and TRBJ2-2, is GAGVSQSPSNKVTEKGKDVELRCDPISGHTALYWYRQSLGQGLEFLIYFQGNSAPDKSGLPSDRFSAERTGGSVSTLTIQRTQQEDSAVYLCASSPRLTGELFFGEGSRLTVL.

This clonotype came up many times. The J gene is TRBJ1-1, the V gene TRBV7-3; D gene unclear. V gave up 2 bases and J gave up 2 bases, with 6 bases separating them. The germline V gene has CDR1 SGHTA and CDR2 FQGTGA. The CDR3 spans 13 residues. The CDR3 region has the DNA TGTGCCAGCAGCTTATGGGAAAACACTGAAGCTTTCTTT. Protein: CASSLWENTEAFF.

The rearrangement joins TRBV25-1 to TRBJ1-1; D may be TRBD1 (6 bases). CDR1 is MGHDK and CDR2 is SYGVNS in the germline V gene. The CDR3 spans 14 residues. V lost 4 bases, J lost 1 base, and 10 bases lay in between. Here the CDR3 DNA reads TGTGCCAGCAGTGGTTCGGACAGGAACACTGAAGCTTTCTTT. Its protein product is CASSGSDRNTEAFF.

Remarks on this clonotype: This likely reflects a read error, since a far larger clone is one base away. CDR3 DNA sequence: TGTGCCATCAGACCCGACAGAACCCTATCCGGTGGCTACACCTTC. This translates into CAIRPDRTLSGGYTF. The chain couples TRBV10-3 to TRBJ1-2, with D perhaps matching TRBD1 (5 bases). V was shortened by 6 bases and J by 7 bases, with 21 bases between the two germline ends. The CDR3 consists of 15 residues. In germline, CDR1 is ENHRY, CDR2 SYGVKD.

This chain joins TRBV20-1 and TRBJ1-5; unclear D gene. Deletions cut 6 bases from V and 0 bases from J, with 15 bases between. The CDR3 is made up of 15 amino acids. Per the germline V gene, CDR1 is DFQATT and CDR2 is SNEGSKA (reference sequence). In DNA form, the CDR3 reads TGCAGTGCGGGTCTAACCATCCGTAGCAATCAGCCCCAGCATTTT. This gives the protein CSAGLTIRSNQPQHF.

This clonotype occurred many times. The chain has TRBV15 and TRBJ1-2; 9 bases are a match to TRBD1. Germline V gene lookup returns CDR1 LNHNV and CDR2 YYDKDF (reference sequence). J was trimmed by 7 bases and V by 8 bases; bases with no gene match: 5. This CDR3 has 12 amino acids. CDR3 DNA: TGTGCCACCTCACAGGGGGCAGGTGGCTACACCTTC. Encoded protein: CATSQGAGGYTF.

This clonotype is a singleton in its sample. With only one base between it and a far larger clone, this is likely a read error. The CDR3 spells CASSPVAGGHNEQYF. Written as DNA, the CDR3 is TGTGCCAGCAGCCCCGTTGCGGGGGGGCACAATGAGCAGTACTTC. V gene TRBV7-2 combines with J gene TRBJ2-7; TRBD2 aligns across 9 bases. Germline assignment: CDR1 SGHTA and CDR2 FQGNSA. V was clipped by 5 bases and J by 7 bases; unmatched bases: 12. The CDR3 consists of 15 residues.

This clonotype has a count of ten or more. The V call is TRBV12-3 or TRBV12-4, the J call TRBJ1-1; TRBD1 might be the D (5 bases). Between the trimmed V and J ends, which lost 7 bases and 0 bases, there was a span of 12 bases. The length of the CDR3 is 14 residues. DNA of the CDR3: TGTGCCAGCATCAAAGGGACCCTGAACACTGAAGCTTTCTTT. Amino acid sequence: CASIKGTLNTEAFF.

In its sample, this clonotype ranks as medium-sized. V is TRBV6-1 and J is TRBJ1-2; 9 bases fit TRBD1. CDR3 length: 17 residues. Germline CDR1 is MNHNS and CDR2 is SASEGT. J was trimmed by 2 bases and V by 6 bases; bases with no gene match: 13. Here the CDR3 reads CASRSTGGAGQNYGYTF. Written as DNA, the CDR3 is TGTGCCAGCAGGAGTACAGGGGGCGCTGGCCAGAACTATGGCTACACCTTC.

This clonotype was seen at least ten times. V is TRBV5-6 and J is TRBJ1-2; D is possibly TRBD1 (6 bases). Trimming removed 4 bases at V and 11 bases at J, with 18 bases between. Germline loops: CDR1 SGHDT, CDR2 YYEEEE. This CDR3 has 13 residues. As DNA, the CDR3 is TGTGCCAGCAGCCCTCAAGCAGGGGCAAAATACACCTTC. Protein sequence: CASSPQAGAKYTF.

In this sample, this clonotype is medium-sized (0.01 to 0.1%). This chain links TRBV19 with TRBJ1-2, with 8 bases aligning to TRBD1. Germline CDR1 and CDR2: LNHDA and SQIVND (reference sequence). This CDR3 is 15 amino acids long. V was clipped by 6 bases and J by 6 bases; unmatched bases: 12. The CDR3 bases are TGTGCCAGTAGGATGGACAGGGCCCAGGCTAATGGCTACACCTTC. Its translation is CASRMDRAQANGYTF.

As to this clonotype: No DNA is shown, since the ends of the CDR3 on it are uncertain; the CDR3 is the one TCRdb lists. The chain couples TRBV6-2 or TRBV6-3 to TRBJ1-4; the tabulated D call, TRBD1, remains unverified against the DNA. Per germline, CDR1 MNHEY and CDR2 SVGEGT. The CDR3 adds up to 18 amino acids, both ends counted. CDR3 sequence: CAGGKRSILAQGTEKLFF.

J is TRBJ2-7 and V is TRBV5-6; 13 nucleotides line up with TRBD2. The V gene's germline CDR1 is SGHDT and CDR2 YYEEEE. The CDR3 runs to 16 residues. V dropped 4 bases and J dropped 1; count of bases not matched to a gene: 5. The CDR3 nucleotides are TGTGCCAGCAGCAAACTAGCGGGGGGGGGTTCCTACGAGCAGTACTTC. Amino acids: CASSKLAGGGSYEQYF.

CDR3 protein: CASTQSGGQGYYGYTF. CDR3 nucleotides: TGTGCCAGCACCCAAAGTGGGGGACAGGGCTACTATGGCTACACCTTC. V is TRBV6-5 and J is TRBJ1-2; TRBD1 matches 9 bases. Germline lookup yields CDR1 MNHEY and CDR2 SVGAGI. This CDR3 contains 16 residues. V lost 7 bases to trimming and J lost 3 bases; unmatched junction nucleotides: 12.

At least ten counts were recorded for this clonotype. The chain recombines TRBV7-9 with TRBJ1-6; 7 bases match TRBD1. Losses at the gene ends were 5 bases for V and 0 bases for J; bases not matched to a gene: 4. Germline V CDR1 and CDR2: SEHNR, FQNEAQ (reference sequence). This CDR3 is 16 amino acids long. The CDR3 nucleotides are TGTGCCAGCAGCCCAACAGGGGTCTCCTATAATTCACCCCTCCACTTT. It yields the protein CASSPTGVSYNSPLHF.

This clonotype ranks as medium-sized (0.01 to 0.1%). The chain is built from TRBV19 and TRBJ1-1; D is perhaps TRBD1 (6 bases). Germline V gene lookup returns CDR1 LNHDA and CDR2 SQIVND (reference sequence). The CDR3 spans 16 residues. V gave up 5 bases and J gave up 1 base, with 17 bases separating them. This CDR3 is CASSFPADSQNTEAFF. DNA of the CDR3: TGTGCCAGTAGTTTCCCCGCGGACAGCCAGAACACTGAAGCTTTCTTT.

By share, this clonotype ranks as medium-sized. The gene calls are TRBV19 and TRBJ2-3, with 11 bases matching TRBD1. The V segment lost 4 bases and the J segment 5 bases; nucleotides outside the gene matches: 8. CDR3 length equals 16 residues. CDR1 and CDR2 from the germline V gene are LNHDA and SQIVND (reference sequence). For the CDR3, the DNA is TGTGCCAGTAGTACCCCCGGACAGGGGGCGCGAGATACGCAGTATTTT. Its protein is CASSTPGQGARDTQYF.

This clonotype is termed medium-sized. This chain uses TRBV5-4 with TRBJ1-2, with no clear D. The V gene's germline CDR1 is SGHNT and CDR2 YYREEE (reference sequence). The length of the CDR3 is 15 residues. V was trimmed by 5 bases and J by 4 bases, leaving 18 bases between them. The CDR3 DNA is TGTGCCAGCAGGGATACCGGGCTCCGGAGCTATGGCTACACCTTC. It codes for CASRDTGLRSYGYTF.

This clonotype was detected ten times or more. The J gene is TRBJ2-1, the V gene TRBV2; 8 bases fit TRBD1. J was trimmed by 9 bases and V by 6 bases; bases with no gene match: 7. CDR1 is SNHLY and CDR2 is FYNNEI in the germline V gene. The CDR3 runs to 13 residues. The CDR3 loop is CASSSDRAREQFF. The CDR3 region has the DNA TGTGCCAGCAGCTCGGACAGGGCACGTGAGCAGTTCTTC.

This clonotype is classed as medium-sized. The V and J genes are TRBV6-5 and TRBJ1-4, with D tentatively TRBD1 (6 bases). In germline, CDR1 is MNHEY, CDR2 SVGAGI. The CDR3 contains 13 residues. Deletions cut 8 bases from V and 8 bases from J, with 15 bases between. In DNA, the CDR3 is TGTGCCAGCGGGAGGGACAAGCGGGAAAAACTGTTTTTT. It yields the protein CASGRDKREKLFF.

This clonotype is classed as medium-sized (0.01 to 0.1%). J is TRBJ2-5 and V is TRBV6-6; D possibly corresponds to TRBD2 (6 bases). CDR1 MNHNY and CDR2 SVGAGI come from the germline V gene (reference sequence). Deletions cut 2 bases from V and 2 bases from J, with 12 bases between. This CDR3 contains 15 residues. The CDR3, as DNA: TGTGCCAGCAGTTACCGGGGGACCCAGCAAGAGACCCAGTACTTC. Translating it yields CASSYRGTQQETQYF.

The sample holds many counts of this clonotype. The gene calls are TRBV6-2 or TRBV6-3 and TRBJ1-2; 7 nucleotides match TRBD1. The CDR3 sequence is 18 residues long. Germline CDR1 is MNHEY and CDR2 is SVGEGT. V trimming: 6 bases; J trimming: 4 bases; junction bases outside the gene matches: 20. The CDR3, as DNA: TGTGCCAGCAGCAACTGGGACAGAGAAACCCCCCGACTCTATGGCTACACCTTC. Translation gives CASSNWDRETPRLYGYTF.

CDR3 nucleotides: TGTGCCAGCAGCTTGGGGGGGTTGGGAAACTATGGCTACACCTTC. Its protein product is CASSLGGLGNYGYTF. V usage is TRBV5-5 and J usage is TRBJ1-2; possible D gene TRBD1, 5 bases. The V and J ends lost 0 bases and 2 bases respectively, with 11 bases between them. CDR3 size: 15 residues. Germline V lookup: CDR1 SGHKS, CDR2 YYEKEE (reference sequence). Filled out from reference TRBV5-5 and TRBJ1-2, the complete variable domain reads DAGVTQSPTHLIKTRGQQVTLRCSPISGHKSVSWYQQVLGQGPQFIFQYYEKEERGRGNFPDRFSARQFPNYSSELNVNALLLGDSALYLCASSLGGLGNYGYTFGSGTRLTVV.